Each of the 28 T cell receptor beta chains below was sequenced from the same sample in a study of Graves' ophthalmopathy and Graves' hyperthyroidism. RNA transcripts were the template, and TCR beta CDR3 regions were amplified from them. The workflow started with a first-round RT-PCR run with HTBI primers and then moved on to a second-round multiplex PCR. TCRdb independently ran MiXCR on the multiplex PCR reads; one entry per CDR3 protein. The repertoire has 1 million to 1.3 million distinct CDR3 sequences, around a third of them found once; the top ten carry around 10%. The sequenced sample was peripheral blood or thyroid tissue (not recorded which). These receptors all stem from an adult man with Graves' hyperthyroidism.

The genes are TRBV12-3 or TRBV12-4 and TRBJ1-1; D ambiguous. Trimming removed 3 bases from V and 0 bases from J, with 8 bases in between. CDR3 length equals 14 residues. CDR3 protein: CASSFGKVNTEAFF. Here the CDR3 DNA reads TGTGCCAGCAGTTTTGGGAAGGTGAACACTGAAGCTTTCTTT.

The chain combines TRBV2 with TRBJ1-6, with D perhaps matching TRBD1 (6 bases). V lost 7 bases and J lost 9, with 13 bases in between. The CDR3 runs 13 residues. CDR1 and CDR2 (germline): SNHLY, FYNNEI. CDR3 bases: TGTGCCAGCACTCAGGGGATCAGTTCACCCCTCCACTTT. As protein: CASTQGISSPLHF.

J is TRBJ2-7 and V is TRBV29-1; perhaps TRBD1 as D (6 bases). There are 9 residues in the CDR3. The V end lost 8 bases, the J end lost 8 bases, and 10 bases lay between the germline ends. Germline loops: CDR1 SQVTM, CDR2 ANQGSEA. The CDR3 is CSLQGQQYF. The CDR3 nucleotides are TGCAGCCTACAGGGACAGCAGTACTTC.

The rearrangement joins TRBV12-3 or TRBV12-4 to TRBJ2-7, with D possibly TRBD2 on 5 matching bases. The V gene lost 6 bases and the J gene lost 9 bases, with 18 bases spanning the gap. The CDR3 contains 13 residues. In DNA, the CDR3 is TGTGCCAGCAGGGAGGACGATCGGGTAAGGCAGTACTTC. This translates into CASREDDRVRQYF.

Concerning this clonotype itself: A single base separates this from a much larger clone, so it may be a read error. The chain uses TRBV10-2 and TRBJ1-2; 10 bases match TRBD1. The CDR3 totals 14 residues. Germline V gene lookup returns CDR1 WSHSY and CDR2 SAAADI. The CDR3 region has the DNA TGTGCCAGCCGTTACGTTGGGACAGGGGTTGGCTACACCTTC. Protein: CASRYVGTGVGYTF.

With regard to this clonotype: This may come from a read error, since a much larger clone is one base off. V is TRBV12-3 or TRBV12-4 and J is TRBJ1-6; 7 bases align to TRBD1. V gave up 6 bases and J gave up 0 bases; unmatched junction bases: 2. CDR3 length equals 15 residues. The CDR3 DNA reads TGTGCCAGCAGGGGGGACAGCTCCTATAATTCACCCCTCCACTTT. This sequence encodes CASRGDSSYNSPLHF.

J is TRBJ2-7 and V is TRBV5-1; D remains ambiguous. The germline V gene encodes CDR1 SGHRS and CDR2 YFSETQ. The CDR3 runs to 16 residues. Trimming removed 4 bases at V and 3 bases at J, with 20 bases between. CDR3 sequence reads: CASSLNAALGSYEQYF. CDR3 nucleotides: TGCGCCAGCAGCCTAAATGCAGCGCTAGGTAGCTACGAGCAGTACTTC.

This clonotype was counted at least ten times. The V call is TRBV6-1, the J call TRBJ1-2; D gene uncertain. The CDR3 contains 12 residues. Germline assignment: CDR1 MNHNS and CDR2 SASEGT. Trimming cost V 4 bases and J 0 bases, with 3 bases left between them. The CDR3 DNA reads as TGTGCCAGCAGTGCCACTAACTATGGCTACACCTTC. Residues: CASSATNYGYTF.

The table lists this clonotype with a few counts. This chain connects TRBV6-5 to TRBJ1-5; 8 bases agree with TRBD1. The trim removed 6 bases at V and 5 bases at J, leaving 9 bases unmatched. The CDR3 consists of 15 residues. CDR1 and CDR2 (germline): MNHEY, SVGAGI. In DNA, the CDR3 is TGTGCCAGCAGACAAGACAGGGGCGGGTATCAGCCCCAGCATTTT. Protein product: CASRQDRGGYQPQHF.

This clonotype has at least ten counts. This chain links TRBV7-9 with TRBJ1-5; D gene uncertain. V was shortened by 0 bases and J by 1 base, with 4 bases between the two germline ends. Germline CDR1 reads SEHNR; CDR2 reads FQNEAQ (reference sequence). This CDR3 comprises 14 residues. The CDR3 DNA follows: TGTGCCAGCAGCTTAGCACAGAGCAATCAGCCCCAGCATTTT. Encoded protein: CASSLAQSNQPQHF.

Comment on this clonotype: Since a far larger clone is one base different, this is likely a read error. This sequence joins TRBV5-6 and TRBJ2-2, with a possible D match to TRBD2 (6 bases). The CDR3 extends over 14 amino acids. Germline CDR1 is SGHDT and CDR2 is YYEEEE. The CDR3 reads CASSLGPNTGGLFF. Written as DNA, the CDR3 is TGTGCCAGCAGCTTGGGGCCGAACACCGGGGGGCTGTTTTTT.

CDR3 amino acids: CASSTRTSRSSEQYF. The DNA of the CDR3 is TGTGCCAGCAGCACACGGACTAGCCGGTCTAGCGAGCAGTACTTC. The chain couples TRBV7-6 to TRBJ2-7, with 8 positions matching TRBD2. J gave up 6 bases and V 5 bases, and 12 bases lay outside the gene matches. Germline CDR1 and CDR2: SGHVS and FNYEAQ. This CDR3 spans 15 amino acids.

This clonotype was counted between two and nine times. This sequence joins TRBV11-2 and TRBJ1-3, with D uncertain. This CDR3 is built from 14 residues. V was cut by 1 base and J by 4 bases, with 8 bases left in between. Germline lookup yields CDR1 SGHAT and CDR2 FQNNGV. The CDR3 region has the DNA TGTGCCAGCAGCTTAGTGGCCAGCGGAAACACCATATATTTT. This translates into CASSLVASGNTIYF. Full variable domain (outside the CDR3, taken from reference TRBV11-2 and TRBJ1-3): EAGVAQSPRYKIIEKRQSVAFWCNPISGHATLYWYQQILGQGPKLLIQFQNNGVVDDSQLPKDRFSAERLKGVDSTLKIQPAKLEDSAVYLCASSLVASGNTIYFGEGSWLTVV.

On this clonotype itself: This sequence may be a read error, since a much larger clone differs from it by one base. This chain joins TRBV7-9 and TRBJ1-1; D is unclear. From germline, CDR1 is SEHNR and CDR2 FQNEAQ (reference sequence). This CDR3 is built from 14 residues. In DNA form, the CDR3 reads TGTGCCCGCAGCTTAGGTCGAAGGAACACTGAAGCTTTCTTT. It encodes CARSLGRRNTEAFF.

Concerning this clonotype: A read error is likely, as this CDR3 ends without the conserved phenylalanine or tryptophan. The limits of the CDR3 on the DNA are not certain, so only TCRdb's listed CDR3 is given. The chain joins TRBV12-3 or TRBV12-4 to TRBJ2-6. From its first to its last residue, the CDR3 has 9 amino acids. CDR3 sequence reads: CASSYARTS.

The rearrangement links TRBV7-9 to TRBJ1-2; D gene uncertain. The CDR3 has 12 amino acids. Germline loops: CDR1 SEHNR, CDR2 FQNEAQ (reference sequence). V lost 9 bases to trimming and J lost 4 bases, with 12 bases between them. DNA of the CDR3: TGTGCCAGTCACGCCCGGGCCTATGGCTACACCTTC. Its translation: CASHARAYGYTF. Full variable domain (rest looked up from reference TRBV7-9 and TRBJ1-2): DTGVSQNPRHKITKRGQNVTFRCDPISEHNRLYWYRQTLGQGPEFLTYFQNEAQLEKSRLLSDRFSAERPKGSFSTLEIQRTEQGDSAMYLCASHARAYGYTFGSGTRLTVV.

This clonotype was seen at least ten times. The chain employs TRBV19 and TRBJ1-5; a possible D gene is TRBD1 (5 bases). Per germline, CDR1 LNHDA and CDR2 SQIVND (reference sequence). Trimming took 7 bases from V and 0 from J, leaving 19 bases between them. CDR3 length: 17 amino acids. The DNA for the CDR3 is TGTGCCAGTAAGAAAGAGGCAGGGCGCTATAGCAATCAGCCCCAGCATTTT. Encoded protein: CASKKEAGRYSNQPQHF. The whole variable domain, filled in from reference TRBV19 and TRBJ1-5, reads DGGITQSPKYLFRKEGQNVTLSCEQNLNHDAMYWYRQDPGQGLRLIYYSQIVNDFQKGDIAEGYSVSREKKESFPLTVTSAQKNPTAFYLCASKKEAGRYSNQPQHFGDGTRLSIL.

This chain connects TRBV29-1 to TRBJ1-2; no clear D. Germline V lookup: CDR1 SQVTM, CDR2 ANQGSEA. This CDR3 region has 14 residues. CDR3 sequence (DNA): TGCGCCAGCACTCCGGTTCCGGGGTTCTATGGCTACACCTTC. Translation: CASTPVPGFYGYTF.

This clonotype was recorded a few times. The genes are TRBV7-9 and TRBJ2-5; unclear D gene. The CDR3 extends over 14 amino acids. From germline, CDR1 is SEHNR and CDR2 FQNEAQ (reference sequence). Trimming stripped 8 bases from V and 5 bases from J, with 18 bases between. The CDR3 loop reads CASGRLGSWETQYF. In nucleotides, the CDR3 is TGTGCCAGCGGCCGACTGGGTTCGTGGGAGACCCAGTACTTC. The full variable domain, completed using reference TRBV7-9 and TRBJ2-5, is DTGVSQNPRHKITKRGQNVTFRCDPISEHNRLYWYRQTLGQGPEFLTYFQNEAQLEKSRLLSDRFSAERPKGSFSTLEIQRTEQGDSAMYLCASGRLGSWETQYFGPGTRLLVL.

This clonotype was recorded many times. This chain uses TRBV2 with TRBJ2-2, with TRBD1 matching over 7 bases. The CDR3 is 13 residues long. Germline trimming cut 4 bases from V and 6 bases from J; bases unmatched to any gene: 2. The germline CDR1 and CDR2 sequences are SNHLY and FYNNEI. The CDR3 region is CASSGQGAGELFF. CDR3 DNA sequence: TGTGCCAGCAGTGGGCAGGGGGCCGGGGAGCTGTTTTTT.

The chain employs TRBV6-2 or TRBV6-3 and TRBJ2-5, with D uncertain. The V and J ends lost 6 bases and 5 bases respectively, with 16 bases between them. This CDR3 has 14 residues. Germline CDR1 reads MNHEY; CDR2 reads SVGEGT. CDR3: CASRHLGASETQYF. The DNA of the CDR3 is TGTGCCAGCAGACACCTAGGAGCTTCGGAGACCCAGTACTTC.

The chain is built from TRBV10-2 and TRBJ2-5; 9 positions match TRBD2. The CDR3 has 16 amino acids. Trimming took 4 bases from V and 5 from J; bases not matched to a gene: 11. Germline CDR1 is WSHSY and CDR2 is SAAADI. The CDR3 reads CASSAYPAGGAETQYF. CDR3 nucleotides: TGCGCCAGCAGTGCCTATCCCGCGGGAGGGGCGGAGACCCAGTACTTC.

The table lists this clonotype with many counts. The rearrangement links TRBV7-8 to TRBJ1-5, with 10 bases fitting TRBD1. V lost 5 bases, J lost 0 bases, and 4 bases stayed unmatched. From germline, CDR1 is SGHVS and CDR2 FQNEAQ. This CDR3 comprises 16 residues. This chain's CDR3 is CASSQRTGGSNQPQHF. The CDR3 DNA is TGTGCCAGCAGCCAACGGACAGGGGGTAGCAATCAGCCCCAGCATTTT.

This clonotype has a count of ten or more. The V and J genes are TRBV2 and TRBJ2-6, with TRBD2 matching 7 bases. The ends lost 2 bases at V and 0 bases at J; junction bases unmatched: 7. Looked up from germline, CDR1 is SNHLY and CDR2 is FYNNEI. This CDR3 region has 18 residues. The CDR3: CASSELVAGVSGANVLTF. The CDR3 DNA is TGTGCCAGCAGTGAACTAGTGGCGGGAGTCTCTGGGGCCAACGTCCTGACTTTC.

This sequence joins TRBV27 and TRBJ1-6; TRBD1 might be the D (6 bases). Trimming cost V 0 bases and J 7 bases, with 19 bases left between them. Germline V lookup: CDR1 MNHEY, CDR2 SMNVEV (reference sequence). CDR3 length equals 18 residues. CDR3 residues: CASSLSSGLDRGNSPLHF. For the CDR3, the DNA is TGTGCCAGCAGTTTATCTTCGGGTCTGGACAGAGGAAATTCACCCCTCCACTTT.

The chain is built from TRBV7-2 and TRBJ1-4; D unclear. This CDR3 is built from 15 residues. Germline lookup yields CDR1 SGHTA and CDR2 FQGNSA. V shed 5 bases and J shed 5 bases, with 15 bases lying between them. The CDR3 coding sequence is TGTGCCAGCAGCCATGATCCAAATCCGAATGAAAAACTGTTTTTT. Translated: CASSHDPNPNEKLFF.

This clonotype turned up a few times. The chain combines TRBV6-5 with TRBJ1-4; D unresolved. CDR1 and CDR2 from the germline V gene are MNHEY and SVGAGI. The CDR3 is 13 amino acids. V was cut by 2 bases and J by 8 bases, with 9 bases left in between. In DNA, the CDR3 is TGTGCCAGCAGTTACCCTGAAACGGAAAAACTGTTTTTT. It is translated as CASSYPETEKLFF.

This clonotype showed up many times. The chain recombines TRBV24-1 with TRBJ1-5; D might be TRBD1 (5 bases). Germline V gives CDR1 KGHDR, CDR2 SFDVKD. The CDR3 extends over 13 amino acids. Deletions cut 9 bases from V and 6 bases from J, with 14 bases between. The CDR3: CATEERRGQPQHF. For the CDR3, the DNA is TGTGCCACCGAGGAAAGAAGGGGTCAGCCCCAGCATTTT.